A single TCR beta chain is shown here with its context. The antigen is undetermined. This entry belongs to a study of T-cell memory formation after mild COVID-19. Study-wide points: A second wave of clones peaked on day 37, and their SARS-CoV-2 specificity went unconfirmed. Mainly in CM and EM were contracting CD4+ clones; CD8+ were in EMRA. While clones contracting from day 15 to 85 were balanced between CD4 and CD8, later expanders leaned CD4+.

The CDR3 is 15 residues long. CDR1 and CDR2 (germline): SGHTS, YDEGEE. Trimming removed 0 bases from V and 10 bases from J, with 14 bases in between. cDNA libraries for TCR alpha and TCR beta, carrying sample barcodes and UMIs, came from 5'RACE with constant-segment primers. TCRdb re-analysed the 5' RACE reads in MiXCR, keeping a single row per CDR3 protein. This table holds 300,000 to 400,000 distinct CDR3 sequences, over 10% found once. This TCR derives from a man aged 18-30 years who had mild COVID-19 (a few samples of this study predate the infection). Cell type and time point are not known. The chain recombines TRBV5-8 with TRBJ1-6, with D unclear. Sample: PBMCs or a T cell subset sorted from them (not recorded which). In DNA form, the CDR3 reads TGTGCCAGCAGCTTGGGGTGGCAGGACCTATCACCCCTCCACTTT. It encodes CASSLGWQDLSPLHF.